The 17 T cell receptor beta chains presented below share a single source sample, sequenced in a study of cytomegalovirus exposure and HLA in healthy donors. PCR involved 60 Vbeta and 13 Jbeta primers. The protocol was immunoSEQ multiplex PCR, while the TCRdb copy is restricted to in-frame clones and leaves out a portion. The repertoire has about 98,000 clones, more than 60% of them found once; the top ten carry 2% to 2.5%. Input material: PBMCs. Receptor source: a man aged 50-60 years in good health and CMV-seronegative.

This clone was seen a handful of times. The chain uses TRBV28 and TRBJ1-1; TRBD1 might be the D (5 bases). Deletions cut 5 bases from V and 5 bases from J, with 15 bases between. The CDR3 loop spans 14 amino acids. The germline CDR1 and CDR2 sequences are MDHEN and SYDVKM. The CDR3 protein is CASSQPGGGTEAFF. The CDR3 DNA reads as TGTGCCAGCAGTCAACCTGGGGGAGGGACTGAAGCTTTCTTT.

This clone has a handful of counts. The J gene is TRBJ1-2, the V gene TRBV28; tentative D call: TRBD1 (6 bases). The CDR3 totals 15 residues. Germline CDR1 is MDHEN and CDR2 is SYDVKM. V lost 2 bases and J 6 bases, leaving 16 bases between the germline ends. The CDR3 coding sequence is TGTGCCAGCAGTTTACCGGTACAGGGTACCGATGGCTACACCTTC. It is translated as CASSLPVQGTDGYTF.

The genes are TRBV11-2 and TRBJ2-7, with 7 bases that match TRBD2. The CDR3 consists of 14 residues. Trimming at V came to 5 bases and at J to 3 bases, leaving 7 bases not matched to a gene. Germline V lookup: CDR1 SGHAT, CDR2 FQNNGV. CDR3 sequence (DNA): TGTGCCAGCAGCCCAGGACTAGTCAACTACGAGCAGTACTTC. It specifies CASSPGLVNYEQYF.

The chain employs TRBV6-5 and TRBJ2-5; 9 bases match TRBD1. The CDR3 consists of 14 residues. Germline V lookup: CDR1 MNHEY, CDR2 SVGAGI. V dropped 6 bases and J dropped 5; count of bases not matched to a gene: 7. CDR3 loop: CASRQGAGWETQYF. The CDR3 nucleotides read TGTGCCAGCAGACAGGGGGCTGGGTGGGAGACCCAGTACTTC.

The gene calls are TRBV4-2 and TRBJ2-3; the match to TRBD2 covers 11 bases. The germline gives CDR1 LGHNA, CDR2 YNFKEQ. Germline trimming cut 0 bases from V and 2 bases from J; bases unmatched to any gene: 7. The CDR3 is 18 amino acids. The CDR3 sequence: CASSQDFLAGGLTDTQYF. The CDR3, as DNA: TGTGCCAGCAGCCAAGATTTCCTAGCGGGGGGACTCACAGATACGCAGTATTTT.

V and J are TRBV5-1 and TRBJ2-2; D perhaps matches TRBD2 (5 bases). Looked up from germline, CDR1 is SGHRS and CDR2 is YFSETQ. CDR3 length: 17 residues. V was trimmed by 0 bases and J by 7 bases, leaving 19 bases between them. The DNA for the CDR3 is TGCGCCAGCAGCTTGGACCCGGGAACAATGATGATCGGGGAGCTGTTTTTT. Its protein product is CASSLDPGTMMIGELFF. The entire variable domain, with the rest obtained from reference TRBV5-1 and TRBJ2-2, is as follows: KAGVTQTPRYLIKTRGQQVTLSCSPISGHRSVSWYQQTPGQGLQFLFEYFSETQRNKGNFPGRFSGRQFSNSRSEMNVSTLELGDSALYLCASSLDPGTMMIGELFFGEGSRLTVL.

This clone was counted only a few times. This chain joins TRBV7-9 and TRBJ2-3; 8 nucleotides align to TRBD1. This CDR3 is built from 14 residues. Germline CDR1 reads SEHNR; CDR2 reads FQNEAQ (reference sequence). Trimming cost V 0 bases and J 4 bases; bases outside gene matches: 0. This chain's CDR3 is CASSLAQGADTQYF. In nucleotides, the CDR3 is TGTGCCAGCAGCTTAGCACAGGGGGCAGATACGCAGTATTTT. Filled out from reference TRBV7-9 and TRBJ2-3, the complete variable domain reads DTGVSQNPRHKITKRGQNVTFRCDPISEHNRLYWYRQTLGQGPEFLTYFQNEAQLEKSRLLSDRFSAERPKGSFSTLEIQRTEQGDSAMYLCASSLAQGADTQYFGPGTRLTVL.

The chain has TRBV6-1 and TRBJ2-2; 8 bases match TRBD1. This CDR3 contains 14 residues. Germline-derived CDR1 and CDR2 are MNHNS and SASEGT. Unmatched junction bases numbered 8, after V lost 8 bases and J lost 6 bases. This chain's CDR3 is CASFRTGTAGELFF. For the CDR3, the DNA is TGTGCCAGCTTTCGGACAGGGACCGCCGGGGAGCTGTTTTTT.

The V call is TRBV6-5, the J call TRBJ2-1; D is perhaps TRBD1 (6 bases). CDR3 size: 15 residues. Germline V CDR1 and CDR2: MNHEY, SVGAGI. V was shortened by 2 bases and J by 5 bases, with 13 bases between the two germline ends. CDR3 residues: CASSYDRTPDNEQFF. DNA for the CDR3: TGTGCCAGCAGTTACGACAGGACACCTGACAATGAGCAGTTCTTC.

The chain is built from TRBV19 and TRBJ2-1; D is undetermined. The V and J ends lost 5 bases and 2 bases respectively, with 4 bases between them. The CDR3 sequence is 12 residues long. Germline assignment: CDR1 LNHDA and CDR2 SQIVND (reference sequence). The CDR3 DNA reads as TGTGCCAGTAGTTCCACCTACAATGAGCAGTTCTTC. It translates to CASSSTYNEQFF.

The chain couples TRBV11-1 to TRBJ2-7; 10 bases fit TRBD1. Trimming took 3 bases from V and 4 from J; bases not matched to a gene: 6. From germline, CDR1 is SGHAT and CDR2 FQDESV (reference sequence). The CDR3 consists of 15 residues. CDR3 sequence: CASSFRTGGGYEQYF. Here the CDR3 DNA reads TGTGCCAGCAGCTTCCGGACAGGGGGGGGTTACGAGCAGTACTTC.

J is TRBJ2-1 and V is TRBV7-8; D not certain. Germline V lookup: CDR1 SGHVS, CDR2 FQNEAQ. V was cut by 5 bases and J by 8 bases, with 7 bases left in between. The CDR3 has 11 residues. In nucleotides, the CDR3 is TGTGCCAGCAGCCCCCATGATGAGCAGTTCTTC. As protein: CASSPHDEQFF.

The V and J genes are TRBV29-1 and TRBJ2-3, with 8 bases fitting TRBD2. V shed 8 bases, J shed 2 bases, and the junction held 12 bases outside the gene matches. The CDR3 length is 15 residues. CDR1 and CDR2 from the germline V gene are SQVTM and ANQGSEA. The CDR3 DNA reads as TGCAGCTCGCAGGGGCGGGGGGTTCCCACAGATACGCAGTATTTT. Protein product: CSSQGRGVPTDTQYF.

This chain joins TRBV7-2 and TRBJ2-3, with TRBD2 matching over 9 bases. V lost 3 bases, J lost 1 base, and 14 bases stayed unmatched. The CDR3 spans 19 residues. Germline V gene sequence: CDR1 SGHTA, CDR2 FQGNSA. CDR3 DNA: TGTGCCAGCAGCTTCCGACTAGCGGTCTTGATTGATGGCACAGATACGCAGTATTTT. Amino acids: CASSFRLAVLIDGTDTQYF.

The J gene is TRBJ2-7, the V gene TRBV6-6; maybe TRBD1 (6 bases). The CDR3 totals 14 residues. V lost 6 bases to trimming and J lost 0 bases, with 12 bases between them. Germline-derived CDR1 and CDR2 are MNHNY and SVGAGI (reference sequence). Here the CDR3 DNA reads TGTGCCAGCAGCCCTAGGGGGAGCTCCTACGAGCAGTACTTC. It is translated as CASSPRGSSYEQYF.

This clone was observed a handful of times. The chain recombines TRBV19 with TRBJ1-6; 8 nucleotides line up with TRBD1. Germline values: CDR1 LNHDA, CDR2 SQIVND (reference sequence). The CDR3 has 15 amino acids. V shed 7 bases and J 9 bases; nucleotides not matched to a gene: 11. The CDR3 region is CASIPTTGQGSPLHF. For the CDR3, the DNA is TGTGCCAGTATCCCGACGACAGGACAGGGTTCACCCCTCCACTTT.

This chain uses TRBV6-5 with TRBJ2-7; TRBD2 matches 8 bases. The V segment lost 0 bases and the J segment 0 bases; nucleotides outside the gene matches: 4. Germline V gene data show CDR1 as MNHEY and CDR2 as SVGAGI. The CDR3 covers 16 residues. The CDR3 DNA follows: TGTGCCAGCAGTTACTCTGGACTAGCCGGCTCCTACGAGCAGTACTTC. Amino acids: CASSYSGLAGSYEQYF.